This TCR beta chain was obtained from a study of T cells in Graves' hyperthyroidism and ophthalmopathy (dated by TCRdb to about 2019). General notes on the study: Peripheral blood samples were taken at initial diagnosis, before any treatment was given. To identify distinguishing TCR V-J signatures, a discovery cohort of about 95 patients was used, comprising 43 with Graves' ophthalmopathy and around 57 with stable Graves' hyperthyroidism. Whether ophthalmopathy could be predicted prospectively was tested in an independent validation cohort made up of about 18 hyperthyroidism patients plus 17 patients who later progressed to ophthalmopathy. The 75 to 100 discovery patients were randomly split 7:3 into training and test sets. Thyroid tissue and blood T-cell repertoires from more than 5 Graves' hyperthyroidism patients were also compared in the study. Once sampling was done, hyperthyroidism patients were given methimazole at a starting dose of 30 mg daily, whereas ophthalmopathy patients were given high-dose intravenous methylprednisolone. The paper describes TCR Vbeta CDR3 sequencing of fewer than 150 peripheral blood samples, made up of 43 ophthalmopathy patients, roughly 75 hyperthyroidism patients and roughly 17 progressor patients. General study outcomes and caveats: No statistical method was used to set the sample size in advance, and investigators knew the group allocation. In validation, the model predicted progression to ophthalmopathy with approximately 69% sensitivity and less than 75% specificity, a median of 6.5 months before onset. A 13 V-J signature model separated ophthalmopathy from stable hyperthyroidism, with 87.88% sensitivity and 81.08% specificity in cross-validation and 80%/75% in testing. Most expanded thyroid clonotypes (frequency above 0.001) were also detected in blood, a finding suggesting that blood repertoires may reflect thyroid immune responses.

Stable Graves' hyperthyroidism was defined as the absence of progression to ophthalmopathy over 18 months of follow-up. Hyperthyroidism patients were newly diagnosed, had a disease duration of under 2 months, and were aged 18 to 65 years. The study excluded patients with uncontrolled infections, other autoimmune diseases, pregnancy or lactation. Diagnoses were established on the basis of clinical symptoms, serum thyroxine and TRAb, thyroid ultrasound, and orbital computed tomography. Ficoll-Paque density gradient centrifugation was used to isolate PBMCs from about 10 ml of fresh peripheral blood. Total RNA was extracted with Trizol reagent, and quality was checked on an Agilent 2100 Bioanalyzer. As regards this clonotype: Its recognized antigen is unknown. Base qualities are missing; no much larger clone stands one base away.

CDR1 ENHRY and CDR2 SYGVKD were looked up in the germline V gene. The CDR3 holds 17 amino acids from the cysteine to the valine. The DNA shown is the 51-base CDR3, in frame from base 1. Trimming removed 2 bases from V and 7 bases from J; the gene matches leave 8 bases unexplained. Amplification of TCR beta CDR3 regions was carried out from RNA transcripts. For the first round of RT-PCR on the TCR CDR3, the HTBI primer set was used together with the Qiagen OneStep RT-PCR kit. Libraries were constructed in a second round of multiplex PCR, after which size selection and purification were carried out. Paired-end sequencing of the libraries was performed with 100 bp reads on an Illumina HiSeq2000. Under the source paper's analysis protocol: Raw data were processed with SOAPnuke, discarding reads with adapters, uncalled bases, mean Phred below 15, or no exact constant-primer or identifier match. COPE v1.2.5 was used to merge high-quality paired reads, and clonotypes were defined as unique nucleotide sequences. Clonotypes were aligned to IMGT TRBV, TRBD and TRBJ reference segments using MiTCR v1.1. The analysis included only V-J combinations with a frequency above 0.0001, which together covered 99% to 99.2% of the repertoires. A TCS score was defined as the ratio of F50 (clonal expansion) to E x V (chaos), with BLOSUM62-based TCRdist applied between CDR3 peptides within each V-J. Welch's t-statistics and random forest reduced 500 to 550 V-J features to 10 to 15, which were used in a naive Bayes classifier (R e1071). In-frame beta chains were kept once TCRdb had trimmed the public reads at Q25 with fastp and called clones with MiXCR. Each entry is one CDR3 protein sequence, shown with its most common DNA and genes. TCRdb's processing, not the authors' own work, is the source of the V and J calls. In this sample the table shows around 340,000 distinct CDR3 sequences, about 20% of which occur a single time. The top ten clones comprise approximately 49% of the sample.

This TCR was sampled from a woman in her forties or fifties with Graves' hyperthyroidism. Sequenced sample: blood. The V and J genes are TRBV10-3 and TRBJ2-7; TRBD2 matches 16 bases in the middle. The CDR3 protein: CAISEPGLAGGPGEQYV. The nucleotide sequence reads TGTGCCATCAGTGAGCCGGGACTAGCGGGGGGGCCTGGTGAGCAGTACGTC.